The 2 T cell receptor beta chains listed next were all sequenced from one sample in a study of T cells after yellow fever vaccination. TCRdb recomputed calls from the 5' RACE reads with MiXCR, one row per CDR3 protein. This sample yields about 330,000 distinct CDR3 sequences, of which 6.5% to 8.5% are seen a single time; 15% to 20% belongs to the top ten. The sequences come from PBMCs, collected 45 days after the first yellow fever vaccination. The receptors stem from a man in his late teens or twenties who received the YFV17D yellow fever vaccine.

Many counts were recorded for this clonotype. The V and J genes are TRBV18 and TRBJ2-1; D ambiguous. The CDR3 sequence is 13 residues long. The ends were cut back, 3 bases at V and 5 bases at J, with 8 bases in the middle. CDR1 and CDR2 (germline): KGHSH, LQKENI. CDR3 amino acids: CASSPFPDNEQFF. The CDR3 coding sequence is TGTGCCAGCTCACCCTTCCCCGACAATGAGCAGTTCTTC.

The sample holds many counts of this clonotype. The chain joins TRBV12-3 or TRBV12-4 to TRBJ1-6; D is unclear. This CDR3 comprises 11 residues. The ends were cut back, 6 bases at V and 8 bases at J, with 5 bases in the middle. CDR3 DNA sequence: TGTGCCAGCAGCCACCATTCACCCCTCCACTTT. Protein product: CASSHHSPLHF.